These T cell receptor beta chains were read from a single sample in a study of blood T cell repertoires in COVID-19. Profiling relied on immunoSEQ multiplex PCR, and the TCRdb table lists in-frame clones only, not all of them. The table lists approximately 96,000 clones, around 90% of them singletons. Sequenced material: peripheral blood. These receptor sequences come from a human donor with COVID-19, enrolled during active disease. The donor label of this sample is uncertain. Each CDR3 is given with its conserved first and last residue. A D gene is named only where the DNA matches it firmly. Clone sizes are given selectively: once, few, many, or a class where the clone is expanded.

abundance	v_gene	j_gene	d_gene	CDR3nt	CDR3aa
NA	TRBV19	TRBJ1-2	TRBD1	TGTGCCAGTAGTATATTTACAGGGGTGGGCTACACCTTC	CASSIFTGVGYTF
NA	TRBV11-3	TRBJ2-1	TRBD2	TGTGCCAGCAGCTTAGCGGGAGGGCCGAGTGAGCAGTTCTTC	CASSLAGGPSEQFF
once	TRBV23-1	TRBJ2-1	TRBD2	TGCGCCAGCAGTCATCCCGATTCCCCAGCGGGAGGGCCCCACTACAATGAGCAGTTCTTC	CASSHPDSPAGGPHYNEQFF
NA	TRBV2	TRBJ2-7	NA	TGTGCCAGCACAGATAGGACACTGATTGGCGAGCAGTACTTC	CASTDRTLIGEQYF
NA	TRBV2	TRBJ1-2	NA	TGTGCCAGCAGTAGATCGGACGGACGACTAAGACGGGGCTACACCTTC	CASSRSDGRLRRGYTF
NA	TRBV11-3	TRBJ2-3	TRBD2	TGTGCCAGCGGGAAGCGGGGCCTGAGCACAGATACGCAGTATTTT	CASGKRGLSTDTQYF
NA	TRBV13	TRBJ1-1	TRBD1	TGTGCCAGCAGCTCCCAACGGACAGGGGGCGCGAACACTGAAGCTTTCTTT	CASSSQRTGGANTEAFF
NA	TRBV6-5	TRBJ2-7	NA	TGTGCCAGCAGCCGACAGAAATCCTACGAGCAGTACTTC	CASSRQKSYEQYF
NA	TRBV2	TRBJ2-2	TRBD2	TGTGCCAGCAGGGTTCGGGAGGGGTCGAACACCGGGGAGCTGTTTTTT	CASRVREGSNTGELFF
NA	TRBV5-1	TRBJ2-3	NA	TGCGCCAGCAGCTCCACCGGGTCTCCAGATACGCAGTATTTT	CASSSTGSPDTQYF
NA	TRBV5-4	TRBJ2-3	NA	TGTGCCAGCAGCGCCCCCCAGGGCACAGATACGCAGTATTTT	CASSAPQGTDTQYF